These 14 T cell receptor beta chains were sequenced from one sample in a study of CD8 T cells in ankylosing spondylitis. Regarding the study as a whole: Roughly eight highly homologous variants made up a TCR beta motif that seemed to typify ankylosing spondylitis blood.

The antigens of these receptors remain unknown. TCRdb re-analysed the 5' RACE reads in MiXCR, keeping a single row per CDR3 protein. The sample lists some 100,000 distinct CDR3 sequences, 9% occurring once. Sequenced material: blood, either unsorted or a sorted T cell fraction (not recorded which). All receptors derive from a male donor with ankylosing spondylitis.

This clonotype was observed a few times. The chain links TRBV9 to TRBJ1-3; D is ambiguous. Germline CDR1 is SGDLS and CDR2 is YYNGEE. The CDR3 is 15 residues long. The V and J ends lost 0 bases and 0 bases respectively, with 7 bases between them. The CDR3 loop reads CASSVGQHSGNTIYF. CDR3 in DNA: TGTGCCAGCAGCGTAGGCCAGCACTCTGGAAACACCATATATTTT.

This clonotype was seen ten or more times. J is TRBJ2-7 and V is TRBV29-1, with 10 positions matching TRBD1. V was clipped by 1 base and J by 5 bases; unmatched bases: 8. There are 15 residues in the CDR3. Germline CDR1 and CDR2: SQVTM and ANQGSEA. The DNA for the CDR3 is TGCAGCGTTGAAGCCCCCGGGACAGGGGACAACGAGCAGTACTTC. Translating gives CSVEAPGTGDNEQYF.

This clonotype was detected many times. V and J are TRBV12-3 or TRBV12-4 and TRBJ2-7; 12 bases align to TRBD2. The length of the CDR3 is 15 residues. V dropped 11 bases and J dropped 3; count of bases not matched to a gene: 11. The CDR3 loop is CASSTGLAGFYEQYF. DNA of the CDR3: TGTGCCTCCTCAACTGGACTAGCGGGATTCTACGAGCAGTACTTC.

This clonotype has a count of ten or more. The V call is TRBV28, the J call TRBJ2-2, with 10 positions matching TRBD1. Germline CDR1 MDHEN, CDR2 SYDVKM. V was pared by 6 bases and J by 6 bases, with 4 bases of the junction left unmatched. CDR3 length: 14 amino acids. This chain's CDR3 is CASSLTGGPGELFF. The CDR3 bases are TGTGCCAGCAGCCTGACAGGGGGCCCCGGGGAGCTGTTTTTT.

This clonotype has at least ten counts. J is TRBJ2-5 and V is TRBV2, with 7 bases lining up with TRBD1. This CDR3 comprises 15 residues. V trimming: 1 base; J trimming: 2 bases; junction bases outside the gene matches: 4. Germline V gene sequence: CDR1 SNHLY, CDR2 FYNNEI. Here the CDR3 reads CASSEGTGTQETQYF. The CDR3 DNA sequence: TGTGCCAGCAGTGAAGGGACAGGTACACAAGAGACCCAGTACTTC.

This clonotype was seen a handful of times. The chain recombines TRBV7-9 with TRBJ1-2; D gene ambiguous. This CDR3 is built from 15 residues. The germline gives CDR1 SEHNR, CDR2 FQNEAQ (reference sequence). The ends were cut back, 2 bases at V and 4 bases at J, with 14 bases in the middle. CDR3 protein: CASSLPTELGYGYTF. DNA of the CDR3: TGTGCCAGCAGCTTACCTACGGAATTGGGCTATGGCTACACCTTC.

In regard to this clonotype: This sequence may be a read error, since a much larger clone differs from it by one base. V and J are TRBV4-2 and TRBJ2-1; TRBD2 aligns across 9 bases. The CDR3 is made up of 17 amino acids. V lost 8 bases to trimming and J lost 5 bases; unmatched junction nucleotides: 16. The V gene's germline CDR1 is LGHNA and CDR2 YNFKEQ. The CDR3 DNA reads TGTGCCAGCGTTGGGACTAGCAGGAAAAGGGCTGACAATGAGCAGTTCTTC. Protein sequence: CASVGTSRKRADNEQFF.

This clonotype was observed many times. V gene TRBV7-9 combines with J gene TRBJ2-2; no clear D gene. V shed 7 bases and J shed 5 bases, with 17 bases lying between them. CDR1 and CDR2 (germline): SEHNR, FQNEAQ (reference sequence). CDR3 size: 15 residues. Here the CDR3 DNA reads TGTGCCAGCACCGGAATAAATCAGGAGACCGGGGAGCTGTTTTTT. As protein: CASTGINQETGELFF.

The chain couples TRBV20-1 to TRBJ2-1, with 7 bases that match TRBD1. This CDR3 is 14 amino acids long. Germline CDR1 and CDR2: DFQATT and SNEGSKA (reference sequence). Trimming removed 6 bases from V and 1 base from J; junction bases left unmatched: 6. CDR3 in amino acids: CSAKGAGSYNEQFF. In DNA form, the CDR3 reads TGCAGTGCAAAGGGGGCAGGTTCCTACAATGAGCAGTTCTTC.

This clonotype was seen more than once but under ten times. The chain carries TRBV13 and TRBJ1-3; D gene unclear. Germline V lookup: CDR1 PRHDT, CDR2 FYEKMQ (reference sequence). V was shortened by 3 bases and J by 8 bases, with 20 bases between the two germline ends. The CDR3 spans 16 residues. CDR3 DNA sequence: TGTGCCAGCAGCTTCGTGAAGGGTCAATCCCTGGACACCATATATTTT. Residues: CASSFVKGQSLDTIYF.

Notes on this clonotype: One end of the junction fails to match germline, which may point to a read error. This chain links TRBV20-1 with TRBJ2-1; D is possibly TRBD1 (6 bases). Germline values: CDR1 DFQATT, CDR2 SNEGSKA (reference sequence). The CDR3 sequence is 12 residues long. The CDR3 coding sequence is TGCATTGCTAGGGACATTTACAATGAGCAGTTCTTC. This translates into CIARDIYNEQFF.

This clonotype occurred many times. V usage is TRBV7-9 and J usage is TRBJ2-7; D could derive from TRBD1 or TRBD2 (6 bases each). Germline loops: CDR1 SEHNR, CDR2 FQNEAQ (reference sequence). The CDR3 runs to 16 residues. V lost 5 bases, J lost 3 bases, and 20 bases lay in between. The CDR3 sequence: CASSLDGGGTLYEQYF. The CDR3 DNA reads as TGTGCCAGCAGCCTAGACGGGGGCGGGACTCTCTACGAGCAGTACTTC.

In this sample, this clonotype turned up many times. The rearrangement uses TRBV27 and TRBJ1-2, with TRBD1 as a possible D gene (5 bases). The germline V gene has CDR1 MNHEY and CDR2 SMNVEV (reference sequence). The CDR3 covers 13 residues. V was cut by 1 base and J by 6 bases, with 9 bases left in between. The CDR3 protein is CASSLWSGDGYTF. In DNA, the CDR3 is TGTGCCAGCAGTTTATGGTCGGGGGATGGCTACACCTTC.

This clonotype was observed a handful of times. The chain has TRBV7-9 and TRBJ2-3; the match to TRBD2 covers 8 bases. The CDR3 length is 16 residues. Trimming removed 3 bases from V and 5 bases from J; junction bases left unmatched: 10. CDR1 is SEHNR and CDR2 is FQNEAQ in the germline V gene (reference sequence). CDR3 sequence: CASSFPLAASGDTQYF. The CDR3 nucleotides are TGTGCCAGCAGCTTCCCACTAGCGGCCTCGGGAGATACGCAGTATTTT. The entire variable domain, with the rest obtained from reference TRBV7-9 and TRBJ2-3, is as follows: DTGVSQNPRHKITKRGQNVTFRCDPISEHNRLYWYRQTLGQGPEFLTYFQNEAQLEKSRLLSDRFSAERPKGSFSTLEIQRTEQGDSAMYLCASSFPLAASGDTQYFGPGTRLTVL.